The clone carrying this T cell receptor beta chain was recorded once. The antigen is not known. Per the germline V gene, CDR1 is SGDLS and CDR2 is YYNGEE. Trimming removed 3 bases from V and 3 bases from J, with 12 bases in between. The CDR3 runs 14 residues. This record comes from a study of T cell clonotyping in hematopoietic cell transplantation. General observations from the study: At the given depth, recipient repertoires were over 95% de novo clonotypes. Broader posttransplant TCR repertoire diversity was predicted by graft donor and pretransplant recipient Inverse Simpson Index values. Recipient TCR diversity dropped after transplant; expanded clonotypes rose from day 30 to 180.

Libraries were prepared by immunoSEQ multiplex PCR; TCRdb keeps only in-frame clonotypes and omits some of them. The repertoire has about 9,300 clones, 85% to 90% of them found once; the top ten carry approximately 40%. The chain couples TRBV9 to TRBJ1-1; D remains unclear. The sequencing here drew on PBMCs, taken 180 days after allogeneic stem cell transplant. The source of this sequence is a human patient who had an allogeneic stem cell transplant, so the T cells may come from the graft donor. The donor label of this sample is uncertain. Some clones in this sample may be carry-over from other donors' samples. The CDR3 protein is CASSDAPRYTEAFF. The CDR3 DNA is TGTGCCAGCAGCGATGCCCCCCGGTACACTGAAGCTTTCTTT.